This TCR beta chain was sequenced during a study of brain T cells in children with intractable seizures. Method: immunoSEQ multiplex PCR; TCRdb's copy keeps in-frame clones and lacks some. The data contain about 340,000 clones, about 93% of them singletons. This CDR3 has 15 residues. Germline assignment: CDR1 SGHNT and CDR2 YENEEA. Trimming removed 3 bases at V and 2 bases at J, with 13 bases between. Time point here: blood from clinic visit 5 months post-surgery; TSC patient then seizure free. At least one anti-epileptic drug was given before surgery. This material consisted of peripheral blood, taken more than 4 months after surgery. This receptor was identified in a boy under three years old with tuberous sclerosis and intractable seizures. V gene TRBV11-3 combines with J gene TRBJ2-5; TRBD1 might be the D (5 bases). This CDR3 is CASSLRSRVQETQYF. The CDR3 nucleotides read TGTGCCAGCAGCTTGAGGTCCAGGGTTCAAGAGACCCAGTACTTC.